This T cell receptor (beta chain) came from a study of blood T cell repertoires in COVID-19. With 4 bases removed from V and 1 base from J, the gap between germline ends came to 18 bases. This CDR3 is 17 amino acids long. CDR1 and CDR2 (germline): MGHRA, YSYEKL. Sequencing used immunoSEQ multiplex PCR; TCRdb keeps in-frame clones, though not all of them. The top ten clones hold roughly 1.7% of a sample with under 400,000 clones, 88% of them seen once. The chain is built from TRBV4-1 and TRBJ2-3; TRBD2 might be the D (6 bases). Sample: peripheral blood. The source is a woman aged 25 to 39 with COVID-19, enrolled during active disease. CDR3 region: CASSPLRTGGGTDTQYF. Written as DNA, the CDR3 is TGCGCCAGCAGCCCCCTTAGGACTGGCGGGGGCACAGATACGCAGTATTTT.